The entry below describes one T cell receptor (beta chain). Its antigen is not known. The sample originates from a study of OX40 agonist ivuxolimab in advanced cancers. Across the whole study: The dose-escalation cohort had hepatocellular carcinoma, melanoma, renal cell or head and neck cancer. Cohort: roughly 80% men, mean age around 61, aged about 20 to 90.

Sequenced by immunoSEQ multiplex PCR; TCRdb stores in-frame clones only, minus some. The table records approximately 84,000 clones, under 95% of them present only once. Notes on the study in general: Compared with CD4+, CD8+ T cells on average had more expanded clones. It was also the case that some nonresponders had low normalized T-cell clonal expansion.

Sequences were derived from CD4+ or CD8+ T cells sorted from blood, sampled in a trial of the OX40 agonist ivuxolimab. The receptor comes from an adult with an advanced solid tumor such as melanoma, head and neck, liver or kidney cancer.

The CDR3 reads CAILLGGELFF. DNA of the CDR3: TGTGCCATCCTTTTGGGGGGGGAGCTGTTTTTT. The genes are TRBV7-6 and TRBJ2-2; D uncertain. The CDR3 has 11 residues. The V gene lost 10 bases and the J gene lost 8 bases, with 11 bases spanning the gap. The germline CDR1 and CDR2 sequences are SGHVS and FNYEAQ. Full variable domain (remainder filled in from reference TRBV7-6 and TRBJ2-2): GAGVSQSPRYKVTKRGQDVALRCDPISGHVSLYWYRQALGQGPEFLTYFNYEAQQDKSGLPNDRFSAERPEGSISTLTIQRTEQRDSAMYRCAILLGGELFFGEGSRLTVL.